One and the same sample provided the 19 T cell receptor beta chains below, sequenced in a study of blood T cells in healthy people across ages. A J-beta primer mix and a sample-barcoded 5' primer were used in a second PCR of about 7 to 11 cycles. TCRdb fed the 5' RACE reads into MiXCR, producing one record per CDR3 protein. The sample records about 590,000 distinct CDR3 sequences, approximately 30% being singletons. The sample was blood. The receptors were gathered from a woman of 80 years or more in good health.

This clonotype turned up a few times. Given a much more abundant clone one base away, this may be a read error. The rearrangement joins TRBV9 to TRBJ1-2, with D perhaps TRBD1 (6 bases). V lost 0 bases and J lost 7, with 13 bases in between. The CDR3 sequence is 14 residues long. Germline-derived CDR1 and CDR2 are SGDLS and YYNGEE. The DNA of the CDR3 is TGTGCCAGCAGCGTAGGAACAGGGTGGTGTGGCTACACCTTC. Its protein product is CASSVGTGWCGYTF.

This clonotype was observed a few times. Sequence at one end of the junction differs from germline and may be a read error. This chain connects TRBV6-6 to TRBJ1-2; TRBD1 is a possible D gene (6 bases). Germline CDR1 MNHNY, CDR2 SVGAGI (reference sequence). The CDR3 length is 13 residues. CDR3 loop: CAGSRDTYYGYTF. CDR3 DNA sequence: TGTGCCGGCAGCCGGGACACTTATTATGGCTACACCTTC.

This chain's CDR3 is CASSYRQGEGYTF. CDR3 coding DNA: TGCGCCAGCAGCTACCGACAGGGTGAAGGCTACACCTTC. The chain joins TRBV5-1 to TRBJ1-2; 7 bases line up with TRBD1. V lost 3 bases and J lost 8; bases outside the gene matches: 7. Germline CDR1 and CDR2: SGHRS and YFSETQ. The CDR3 has 13 residues.

The chain links TRBV5-1 to TRBJ2-1; D possibly corresponds to TRBD2 (7 bases). Trimming left V 2 bases short and J 5 bases short, with 14 bases between. Germline V lookup: CDR1 SGHRS, CDR2 YFSETQ. The CDR3 consists of 15 residues. In DNA form, the CDR3 reads TGCGCCAGCAGCTTAACGGGGGGCGCCCACAATGAGCAGTTCTTC. It specifies CASSLTGGAHNEQFF.

The sample holds many counts of this clonotype. V and J are TRBV12-3 or TRBV12-4 and TRBJ2-3; 14 bases agree with TRBD2. The CDR3 length is 15 residues. V was clipped by 6 bases and J by 6 bases; unmatched bases: 5. In DNA, the CDR3 is TGTGCCAGCAGCCTGACTAGCGGGGGGGTTGATACGCAGTATTTT. Translating gives CASSLTSGGVDTQYF.

Comments on this clonotype: The junction departs from the called germline gene at one end, perhaps through a read error. The rearrangement links TRBV4-1 to TRBJ1-1; D possibly corresponds to TRBD1 (6 bases). Per the germline V gene, CDR1 is MGHRA and CDR2 is YSYEKL. This CDR3 contains 15 residues. The CDR3 DNA sequence: TGCACCAGCAGCGGAGGGGGGGGACTAAACACTGAAGCTTTCTTT. It codes for CTSSGGGGLNTEAFF.

This clonotype was counted once. A much larger clone differs from this one at a single base, so this may be a read error. The chain combines TRBV5-6 with TRBJ2-4; D perhaps matches TRBD2 (5 bases). Per germline, CDR1 SGHDT and CDR2 YYEEEE. The CDR3 consists of 15 residues. Between the trimmed V and J ends, which lost 0 bases and 0 bases, there was a span of 7 bases. CDR3 DNA: TGTGCCAGCAGCTTGGGGGAGCTAGCCAAAAACATTCAGTACTTC. Translated, it gives CASSLGELAKNIQYF.

J is TRBJ1-2 and V is TRBV11-2, with unresolved D. CDR3 length: 15 amino acids. The germline CDR1 and CDR2 sequences are SGHAT and FQNNGV. V shed 5 bases and J shed 5 bases, with 18 bases lying between them. The CDR3 DNA reads as TGTGCCAGCAGCCCAGGTGGCAGCATGCAATATGGCTACACCTTC. Protein sequence: CASSPGGSMQYGYTF.

The rearrangement links TRBV1 to TRBJ2-1; the table's D gene call, TRBD2, was not cross checked with the DNA. TRBV1 is termed a pseudogene. This CDR3 spans 15 amino acids. The CDR3 DNA sequence: TGCACCAGCAGCCACCAGCCGGAGACCTACAATGAGCAGTTCTTC. Amino acid sequence: CTSSHQPETYNEQFF.

This clonotype was seen a handful of times. This chain joins TRBV19 and TRBJ2-1, with D possibly being TRBD2 (7 bases). This CDR3 is 13 amino acids long. The V and J ends lost 5 bases and 13 bases respectively, with 18 bases between them. Per germline, CDR1 LNHDA and CDR2 SQIVND (reference sequence). CDR3 DNA: TGTGCCAGTAGTCCACACCTTAGGGGGGGACAGTTCTTC. Its translation is CASSPHLRGGQFF.

This clonotype occurred many times. J is TRBJ1-1 and V is TRBV7-8; D not resolved. Looked up from germline, CDR1 is SGHVS and CDR2 is FQNEAQ. V dropped 2 bases and J dropped 0 bases, with 4 bases sitting between them. The CDR3 is 13 amino acids. In nucleotides, the CDR3 is TGTGCCAGCAGCTTATTAATGAACACTGAAGCTTTCTTT. This codes for CASSLLMNTEAFF.

This clonotype was observed a handful of times. This sequence may be a read error, since a much larger clone differs from it by one base. The chain has TRBV5-1 and TRBJ2-5; tentatively, D is TRBD1 or TRBD2 (6 bases each). With 4 bases removed from V and 7 bases from J, the gap between germline ends came to 20 bases. The CDR3 contains 15 residues. Germline V gene sequence: CDR1 SGHRS, CDR2 YFSETQ. The CDR3 DNA reads as TGCGCCAGCAGCAGTACTACAGGGTTCGGGGGGACCCAGTACTTC. It specifies CASSSTTGFGGTQYF.

This clonotype was observed at least ten times. This chain links TRBV7-2 with TRBJ2-5; D assignment may be TRBD1 or TRBD2 (5 bases each). The CDR3 is made up of 15 amino acids. Deletions cut 6 bases from V and 4 bases from J, with 18 bases between. From germline, CDR1 is SGHTA and CDR2 FQGNSA. The CDR3 here is CASSTGTAYGETQYF. CDR3 sequence (DNA): TGTGCCAGCAGTACGGGGACCGCCTACGGAGAGACCCAGTACTTC.

This rearrangement joins TRBV30 to TRBJ1-2; no firm D call. CDR3 length: 12 amino acids. From germline, CDR1 is GTSNPN and CDR2 SVGIG (reference sequence). Between the trimmed V and J ends, which lost 0 bases and 3 bases, there was a span of 5 bases. This CDR3 is CAWSVRYYGYTF. The CDR3 nucleotides are TGTGCCTGGAGTGTACGCTACTATGGCTACACCTTC.

The J gene is TRBJ1-1, the V gene TRBV10-3; the D gene is possibly TRBD1 (6 bases). CDR3 length: 14 residues. Germline CDR1 and CDR2: ENHRY and SYGVKD. V was pared by 6 bases and J by 3 bases, with 14 bases between. As DNA, the CDR3 is TGTGCCATCAGGGAGAGGGGGGGGGACACTGAAGCTTTCTTT. Residues: CAIRERGGDTEAFF.

The chain links TRBV6-5 to TRBJ2-1; 8 bases fit TRBD1. J was trimmed by 5 bases and V by 3 bases; bases with no gene match: 18. This CDR3 has 19 amino acids. Germline CDR1 MNHEY, CDR2 SVGAGI. The CDR3 is CASSYFLTGTGKRNNEQFF. CDR3 DNA sequence: TGTGCCAGCAGTTATTTCCTGACCGGGACAGGCAAAAGGAACAATGAGCAGTTCTTC.

With regard to this clonotype: This may come from a read error, since a much larger clone is one base off. The CDR3 reads CAIRESRSAETQYF. The CDR3 DNA sequence: TGTGCCATCAGGGAGTCGAGGTCCGCCGAGACCCAGTACTTC. The genes are TRBV10-3 and TRBJ2-7, with D hard to call. The J call may be incorrect, as the DNA end agrees better with TRBJ2-5. The germline V gene has CDR1 ENHRY and CDR2 SYGVKD. CDR3 length: 14 residues.

The V and J genes are TRBV25-1 and TRBJ2-3, with D possibly being TRBD1 (5 bases). The CDR3 runs to 15 residues. Germline CDR1 MGHDK, CDR2 SYGVNS. Trimming shortened V by 5 bases and J by 1 base, and 13 bases separated the two germline ends. CDR3 protein: CASSKLDRRTDTQYF. CDR3 coding DNA: TGTGCCAGCAGTAAATTAGACAGACGCACAGATACGCAGTATTTT.

This clonotype has a handful of counts. The gene calls are TRBV20-1 and TRBJ1-6; 7 bases agree with TRBD1. The CDR3 has 14 residues. Per germline, CDR1 DFQATT and CDR2 SNEGSKA (reference sequence). The junction had 8 bases not matched to a gene; V was cut back by 6 bases and J by 6 bases. CDR3 sequence (DNA): TGCAGTGCAGGGGCGGGACAGAGTAATTCACCCCTCCACTTT. It translates to CSAGAGQSNSPLHF.